This T cell receptor (beta chain) was recovered during a study of blood T cell repertoires in COVID-19. Overall study context: Donors in the United States, Italy and Spain gave samples during acute or convalescent COVID-19. The cDNA or gDNA used as material had been derived from T cells, B-cell-depleted T cells, or PBMCs.

Original processing methods: Reference gene primer amplification gave estimated nucleated cell counts. Repertoires were generated with immunoSEQ multiplex PCR, while TCRdb's copy carries only in-frame clones and drops some. That table furnishes V, J and clone size, whereas the DNA furnished D and trimming. The sample lists roughly 30,000 clones, approximately 82% seen once, with 7.4% in the top ten. Trimming left V 5 bases short and J 2 bases short, with 16 bases between. CDR3 length: 16 amino acids. Germline lookup yields CDR1 MNHEY and CDR2 SMNVEV (reference sequence). Sequenced sample: peripheral blood. This chain joins TRBV27 and TRBJ2-1; a possible D gene is TRBD1 (5 bases). The sequence was collected from a woman aged 60-75 years with acute or convalescent COVID-19. In nucleotides, the CDR3 is TGTGCCAGCAGTAATCATCAGGGTCGGACCTACAATGAGCAGTTCTTC. It translates to CASSNHQGRTYNEQFF.